This T cell receptor (beta chain) was found in a study of T cell responses to AZD1222 COVID-19 vaccine. Notes on the study in general: Clonal diversity may have been underestimated in mostly white British donors. Baseline seropositivity characterized only a handful of AZD1222 recipients. Nearly half of unique spike-specific TCRs reportedly avoided B.1.351 and B.1.1.7 mutated regions. Repertoire collection took place solely once the T cell response had peaked.

The germline V gene encodes CDR1 SGHKS and CDR2 YYEKEE (reference sequence). The CDR3 has 12 residues. The V and J ends lost 0 bases and 3 bases respectively, with 2 bases between them. Of note for this clone: The antigen remains unidentified.

The repertoire was sequenced with immunoSEQ multiplex PCR; TCRdb's copy has only in-frame clones and lacks some. The sample records 150,000 or so clones, just over 90% being singletons. The source was peripheral blood, collected on day 0 of AZD1222 vaccination. The chain recombines TRBV5-5 with TRBJ2-3, with D unresolved. This clonotype was sampled from an adult in good health. The CDR3 region has the DNA TGTGCCAGCAGCTTGGCAACAGATACGCAGTATTTT. Amino acid sequence: CASSLATDTQYF. Filled out from reference TRBV5-5 and TRBJ2-3, the complete variable domain reads DAGVTQSPTHLIKTRGQQVTLRCSPISGHKSVSWYQQVLGQGPQFIFQYYEKEERGRGNFPDRFSARQFPNYSSELNVNALLLGDSALYLCASSLATDTQYFGPGTRLTVL.